These 31 T cell receptor beta chains came from one sample sequenced in a study of early T cells in non-severe SARS-CoV-2 infection (dated by TCRdb to about 2021). Library creation used 5' RACE. The run used a NextSeq 500. The public reads were run again by TCRdb, first through fastp at Q25 and then through MiXCR, and only productive beta chains were kept. Rows with a matching CDR3 protein are joined into one entry that keeps the most common DNA and genes. Within this sample are some 77,000 distinct CDR3 sequences, with around 8.7% of them counted one time only. Together, the top ten hold around 4.6% of the sample. Sequencing input: whole blood. Every receptor here comes from an adult who was a healthcare worker with PCR-confirmed SARS-CoV-2 infection or an uninfected control (not recorded which).

V is TRBV6-5 and J is TRBJ2-2; TRBD1 aligns across 8 bases. This CDR3 is 16 amino acids long. J was trimmed by 7 bases and V by 7 bases; bases with no gene match: 14. Germline CDR1 reads MNHEY; CDR2 reads SVGAGI. The CDR3 bases are TGTGCCAGCACCTACCAGGGGGCAACGTTTGGCGGGGAGCTGTTTTTT. Its protein product is CASTYQGATFGGELFF.

The table lists this clonotype with many counts. V is TRBV7-9 and J is TRBJ2-2; D tentatively fits TRBD1 or TRBD2 (5 bases each). The CDR3 has 16 amino acids. Germline CDR1 is SEHNR and CDR2 is FQNEAQ (reference sequence). Trimming removed 0 bases from V and 1 base from J, with 9 bases in between. CDR3 in DNA: TGTGCCAGCAGCTTAGCGATTGGGGGGAACACCGGGGAGCTGTTTTTT. Its protein is CASSLAIGGNTGELFF.

This clonotype was observed a handful of times. The rearrangement joins TRBV2 to TRBJ2-3; D remains unclear. Trimming stripped 10 bases from V and 2 bases from J, with 19 bases between. The CDR3 is 15 residues long. The germline CDR1 and CDR2 sequences are SNHLY and FYNNEI. This CDR3 reads CATAYRDPFTDTQYF. The CDR3 DNA follows: TGTGCCACCGCCTACCGAGACCCCTTCACAGATACGCAGTATTTT.

The rearrangement uses TRBV9 and TRBJ1-1, with D uncertain. Germline lookup yields CDR1 SGDLS and CDR2 YYNGEE. This CDR3 spans 13 amino acids. V dropped 0 bases and J dropped 4 bases, with 7 bases sitting between them. CDR3 DNA sequence: TGTGCCAGCAGCGTAGATGTGAGCACTGAAGCTTTCTTT. This gives the protein CASSVDVSTEAFF. Full variable domain (remainder filled in from reference TRBV9 and TRBJ1-1): DSGVTQTPKHLITATGQRVTLRCSPRSGDLSVYWYQQSLDQGLQFLIQYYNGEERAKGNILERFSAQQFPDLHSELNLSSLELGDSALYFCASSVDVSTEAFFGQGTRLTVV.

The CDR3 is CSAEGQGAYEQYF. CDR3 nucleotide sequence: TGCAGCGCCGAGGGACAGGGAGCCTACGAGCAGTACTTC. This rearrangement joins TRBV20-1 to TRBJ2-7, with 9 positions matching TRBD1. There are 13 residues in the CDR3. The germline CDR1 and CDR2 sequences are DFQATT and SNEGSKA (reference sequence).

Many counts were recorded for this clonotype. The V and J genes are TRBV3-1 and TRBJ2-1, with TRBD2 matching 8 bases. With V trimmed by 1 base and J by 1 base, 9 bases remained unmatched. Germline V gene sequence: CDR1 LGHDT, CDR2 YNNKEL (reference sequence). The CDR3 runs 18 residues. The CDR3 protein is CASSQGISGIGSYNEQFF. CDR3 DNA sequence: TGTGCCAGCAGCCAAGGGATTAGCGGGATTGGTTCCTACAATGAGCAGTTCTTC.

This clonotype has ten or more counts. The chain is built from TRBV14 and TRBJ2-1, with TRBD2 identical over 7 bases. The ends lost 5 bases at V and 3 bases at J; junction bases unmatched: 7. In germline, CDR1 is SGHDN, CDR2 FVKESK. CDR3 length equals 15 residues. The CDR3 nucleotides are TGTGCCAGCAGCTCCATCACTAGCGTCTACAATGAGCAGTTCTTC. It codes for CASSSITSVYNEQFF.

V is TRBV11-1 and J is TRBJ2-1, with unresolved D. Germline V CDR1 and CDR2: SGHAT, FQDESV (reference sequence). Trimming removed 0 bases at V and 9 bases at J, with 3 bases between. There are 11 residues in the CDR3. Here the CDR3 DNA reads TGTGCCAGCAGCTTAGCTGTTGAGCAGTTCTTC. It is translated as CASSLAVEQFF.

This clonotype was observed a few times. The chain carries TRBV12-3 or TRBV12-4 and TRBJ2-1; weak D call: TRBD2 (5 bases). V dropped 8 bases and J dropped 7 bases, with 21 bases sitting between them. The CDR3 is made up of 15 amino acids. The DNA for the CDR3 is TGTGCCAGCGGCGCACTAGTAGGTCCTAAGAATGAGCAGTTCTTC. This translates into CASGALVGPKNEQFF.

This clonotype was counted between two and nine times. The chain uses TRBV5-4 and TRBJ1-6, with D possibly TRBD1 on 6 matching bases. The germline V gene encodes CDR1 SGHNT and CDR2 YYREEE (reference sequence). The CDR3 spans 16 residues. V lost 4 bases to trimming and J lost 7 bases, with 18 bases between them. CDR3 protein: CASSPRGGGYNSPLHF. The CDR3 DNA follows: TGTGCCAGCAGCCCCCGTGGGGGCGGGTACAATTCACCCCTCCACTTT.

This clonotype appeared many times. This chain connects TRBV5-1 to TRBJ2-5; a possible D gene is TRBD1 (6 bases). Germline CDR1 and CDR2: SGHRS and YFSETQ. With 0 bases removed from V and 3 bases from J, the gap between germline ends came to 6 bases. CDR3 length: 13 residues. The CDR3 sequence: CASSLDREETQYF. The CDR3 region has the DNA TGCGCCAGCAGCTTGGACAGGGAAGAGACCCAGTACTTC.

This clonotype was counted between two and nine times. The rearrangement joins TRBV15 to TRBJ2-5, with D tentatively TRBD1 or TRBD2 (6 bases each). V dropped 11 bases and J dropped 5 bases, with 12 bases sitting between them. The germline gives CDR1 LNHNV, CDR2 YYDKDF (reference sequence). This CDR3 spans 11 amino acids. CDR3 nucleotide sequence: TGTGCCGACACAGGGAGGGAGACCCAGTACTTC. The encoded protein is CADTGRETQYF.

This clonotype turned up a few times. The rearrangement joins TRBV23-1 to TRBJ2-2; 8 nucleotides align to TRBD1. TRBV23-1 is an open reading frame, and its role is uncertain. This CDR3 has 19 amino acids. Germline trimming cut 2 bases from V and 1 base from J; bases unmatched to any gene: 12. CDR3 loop: CASSQGTGRTNVNTGELFF. In DNA, the CDR3 is TGCGCCAGCAGTCAAGGGACAGGTCGGACTAACGTGAACACCGGGGAGCTGTTTTTT.

This clonotype appeared once. A much larger clone differs from this one at a single base, so this may be a read error. The V and J genes are TRBV27 and TRBJ1-6; unclear D gene. The germline V gene has CDR1 MNHEY and CDR2 SMNVEV (reference sequence). The CDR3 is made up of 14 amino acids. CDR3 amino acids: CTSHPQGRLSPLHF. CDR3 nucleotide sequence: TGTACCAGTCACCCGCAAGGGAGGCTCTCACCCCTCCACTTT.

This clonotype was recorded many times. J is TRBJ1-2 and V is TRBV12-3 or TRBV12-4; TRBD1 might be the D (6 bases). Trimming took off 3 bases at V and 6 bases at J, with 11 bases between the two ends. The CDR3 totals 13 residues. Here the CDR3 DNA reads TGTGCCAGCAGTTTCAGGGGTGGCGATGGCTACACCTTC. As protein: CASSFRGGDGYTF.

In this sample, this clonotype turned up many times. Compared with germline, one end of the junction differs, possibly owing to a read error. The chain recombines TRBV6-2 or TRBV6-3 with TRBJ2-3; tentative D call: TRBD2 (6 bases). CDR1 MNHEY and CDR2 SVGEGT come from the germline V gene. The CDR3 covers 15 residues. The CDR3: CASSAGLAGTDTQYF. CDR3 in DNA: TGCGCCAGCAGTGCGGGACTGGCCGGCACAGATACGCAGTATTTT.

Many counts were recorded for this clonotype. The CDR3 region is CASSLLGLANTDTQYF. DNA for the CDR3: TGTGCCAGCAGCTTGCTGGGACTAGCGAACACAGATACGCAGTATTTT. V is TRBV5-4 and J is TRBJ2-3; 10 nucleotides agree with TRBD2. Looked up from germline, CDR1 is SGHNT and CDR2 is YYREEE (reference sequence). Trimming removed 1 base from V and 2 bases from J; junction bases left unmatched: 4. The CDR3 consists of 16 residues.

This clonotype was seen repeatedly, ten times or more. The genes are TRBV19 and TRBJ2-4; 11 bases map to TRBD2. The V segment lost 3 bases and the J segment 0 bases; nucleotides outside the gene matches: 7. Germline V gene lookup returns CDR1 LNHDA and CDR2 SQIVND (reference sequence). The CDR3 has 18 amino acids. This chain's CDR3 is CASSILGLAGLAKNIQYF. DNA for the CDR3: TGTGCCAGTAGTATCCTCGGACTAGCGGGTCTAGCCAAAAACATTCAGTACTTC.

About this clonotype itself: A read error may be the cause here, since a much bigger clone is one base away. This chain links TRBV12-3 or TRBV12-4 with TRBJ2-7; 13 positions agree with TRBD2. Trimming cost V 7 bases and J 6 bases; bases outside gene matches: 9. The CDR3 runs 15 residues. This chain's CDR3 is CASNLVGLAGVEQYF. The CDR3 DNA follows: TGTGCCAGCAACTTGGTCGGACTAGCGGGAGTCGAGCAGTACTTC.

CDR3: CASSLDGGSGNTIYF. For the CDR3, the DNA is TGTGCCAGCAGCTTAGACGGGGGTAGTGGAAACACCATATATTTT. The chain combines TRBV11-2 with TRBJ1-3; D may be TRBD1 (5 bases). The CDR3 totals 15 residues. The ends were cut back, 0 bases at V and 3 bases at J, with 9 bases in the middle. Germline V gene sequence: CDR1 SGHAT, CDR2 FQNNGV.

This clonotype came up a few times. The rearrangement links TRBV12-3 or TRBV12-4 to TRBJ2-7; 8 bases line up with TRBD2. V lost 0 bases, J lost 2 bases, and 3 bases stayed unmatched. There are 15 residues in the CDR3. Here the CDR3 reads CASSLASGRPYEQYF. The CDR3 bases are TGTGCCAGCAGTTTAGCGAGCGGGAGACCCTACGAGCAGTACTTC.

This clonotype was seen repeatedly, ten times or more. The chain couples TRBV29-1 to TRBJ1-4, with D possibly TRBD1 on 6 matching bases. Germline V CDR1 and CDR2: SQVTM, ANQGSEA. With 7 bases removed from V and 11 bases from J, the gap between germline ends came to 23 bases. CDR3 length: 14 amino acids. CDR3 sequence: CSDRFSLQGLKLFF. CDR3 DNA: TGCAGCGACCGATTCTCCCTACAGGGACTTAAACTGTTTTTT.

This clonotype appeared many times. The genes are TRBV10-3 and TRBJ1-1, with TRBD1 as a possible D gene (6 bases). The V gene lost 2 bases and the J gene lost 11 bases, with 15 bases spanning the gap. Germline CDR1 and CDR2: ENHRY and SYGVKD. CDR3 length: 13 amino acids. DNA of the CDR3: TGTGCCATCAGTGAGGACAGGAAAGGTCGGGCTTTCTTT. Its protein product is CAISEDRKGRAFF.

This clonotype appeared many times. This chain uses TRBV18 with TRBJ2-1; D might be TRBD1 (6 bases). In germline, CDR1 is KGHSH, CDR2 LQKENI. There are 15 residues in the CDR3. V lost 11 bases and J 3 bases, leaving 20 bases between the germline ends. The CDR3 DNA follows: TGTGCCGGCACAGAGATAAGGGGGAACTACAATGAGCAGTTCTTC. It specifies CAGTEIRGNYNEQFF. The whole variable domain, filled in from reference TRBV18 and TRBJ2-1, reads NAGVMQNPRHLVRRRGQEARLRCSPMKGHSHVYWYRQLPEEGLKFMVYLQKENIIDESGMPKERFSAEFPKEGPSILRIQQVVRGDSAAYFCAGTEIRGNYNEQFFGPGTRLTVL.

This clonotype was seen repeatedly, ten times or more. This sequence joins TRBV9 and TRBJ2-2; unclear D gene. The CDR3 extends over 15 amino acids. Trimming left V 4 bases short and J 1 base short, with 11 bases between. The germline V gene encodes CDR1 SGDLS and CDR2 YYNGEE. The DNA of the CDR3 is TGTGCCAGCAGCTCACGGGCGAAGAACACCGGGGAGCTGTTTTTT. Protein product: CASSSRAKNTGELFF.

The J gene is TRBJ2-1, the V gene TRBV7-9, with D hard to call. Germline loops: CDR1 SEHNR, CDR2 FQNEAQ (reference sequence). Deletions cut 2 bases from V and 5 bases from J, with 7 bases between. The CDR3 is made up of 13 amino acids. CDR3 nucleotides: TGTGCCAGCAGCTTATCTCAGCACAATGAGCAGTTCTTC. Protein sequence: CASSLSQHNEQFF.

In DNA, the CDR3 is TGCAGTGCTAGTGGGGCCTCCACGTACGAGCAGTACTTC. Amino acid sequence: CSASGASTYEQYF. This sequence joins TRBV20-1 and TRBJ2-7, with D possibly matching TRBD1 (5 bases). V gave up 3 bases and J gave up 4 bases, with 13 bases separating them. In germline, CDR1 is DFQATT, CDR2 SNEGSKA (reference sequence). The CDR3 is 13 amino acids.

The chain couples TRBV3-1 to TRBJ1-2, with D possibly TRBD1 on 5 matching bases. Germline loops: CDR1 LGHDT, CDR2 YNNKEL (reference sequence). This CDR3 contains 15 residues. V shed 0 bases and J shed 7 bases, with 15 bases lying between them. The CDR3 loop is CASSQESEGFTGYTF. For the CDR3, the DNA is TGTGCCAGCAGCCAAGAGTCGGAGGGGTTCACTGGCTACACCTTC.

This clonotype was seen at least ten times. The rearrangement uses TRBV5-5 and TRBJ2-3; no definite D call. Trimming shortened V by 3 bases and J by 4 bases, and 21 bases separated the two germline ends. The CDR3 extends over 17 amino acids. Germline assignment: CDR1 SGHKS and CDR2 YYEKEE (reference sequence). The CDR3 spells CASSSNSILTRADTQYF. CDR3 nucleotide sequence: TGTGCCAGCAGCTCGAATTCGATTCTGACCCGAGCAGATACGCAGTATTTT.

This clonotype turned up a few times. J is TRBJ2-3 and V is TRBV27; 15 nucleotides agree with TRBD2. V was clipped by 2 bases and J by 6 bases; unmatched bases: 0. The CDR3 covers 15 residues. Germline V lookup: CDR1 MNHEY, CDR2 SMNVEV (reference sequence). The CDR3 nucleotides read TGTGCCAGCAGTTTAGGACTAGCGGGAGGGGATACGCAGTATTTT. It specifies CASSLGLAGGDTQYF.

The chain combines TRBV20-1 with TRBJ1-4, with no clear D. Germline V gene lookup returns CDR1 DFQATT and CDR2 SNEGSKA (reference sequence). The CDR3 is 12 amino acids. The V end was cut by 5 bases, the J end by 4 bases, with 8 bases between. The CDR3 region has the DNA TGCAGTGCTGCCGACCATAATGAAAAACTGTTTTTT. Translation: CSAADHNEKLFF.